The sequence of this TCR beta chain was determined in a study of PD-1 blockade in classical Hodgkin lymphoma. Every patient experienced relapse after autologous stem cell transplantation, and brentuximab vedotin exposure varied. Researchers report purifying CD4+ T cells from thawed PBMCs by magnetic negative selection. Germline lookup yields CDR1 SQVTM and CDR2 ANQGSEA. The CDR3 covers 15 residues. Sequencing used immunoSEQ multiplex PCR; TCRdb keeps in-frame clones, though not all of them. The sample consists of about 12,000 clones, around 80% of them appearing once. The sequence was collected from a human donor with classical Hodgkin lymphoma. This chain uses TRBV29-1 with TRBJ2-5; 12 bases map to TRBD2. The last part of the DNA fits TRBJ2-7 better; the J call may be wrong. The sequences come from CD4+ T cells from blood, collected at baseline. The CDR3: CSARTSGTAGYEQYF. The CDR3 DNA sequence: TGCAGCGCCCGGACTAGCGGGACCGCCGGTTACGAGCAGTACTTC.